These 20 T cell receptor beta chains were all obtained from the same sample, sequenced in a study of shared clonotypes between healthy human individuals. TCRdb keeps only in-frame clones here, not all; method: immunoSEQ multiplex PCR. There are about 1 million clones in the sample; under 80% occur only once, and approximately 1.5% lies in the top ten. The sequenced material came from memory CD4+ T cells sorted from blood. As for subset: CD45RA-negative fraction. Receptors were obtained from a man aged 18 to 29 in good health.

This clone was seen a few times. This chain joins TRBV29-1 and TRBJ1-5; weak D call: TRBD1 (6 bases). The V end was cut by 0 bases, the J end by 7 bases, with 7 bases between. Germline CDR1 is SQVTM and CDR2 is ANQGSEA. This CDR3 comprises 12 residues. CDR3 DNA sequence: TGCAGCGTTGAAGATGGGGGCCAGCCCCAGCATTTT. Residues: CSVEDGGQPQHF.

This clone was seen ten or more times. This rearrangement joins TRBV5-4 to TRBJ1-1; the match to TRBD1 covers 8 bases. This CDR3 is 12 amino acids long. J lost 8 bases, V lost 4 bases, and 4 bases had no gene match. Germline loops: CDR1 SGHNT, CDR2 YYREEE (reference sequence). CDR3 protein: CASSLRDREAFF. The DNA for the CDR3 is TGTGCCAGCAGCCTCCGGGACAGGGAAGCTTTCTTT.

CDR3 residues: CASSYAGQGSNSPLHF. The DNA of the CDR3 is TGTGCCAGCAGTTACGCCGGACAGGGCAGCAATTCACCCCTCCACTTT. This rearrangement joins TRBV6-6 to TRBJ1-6; 8 bases line up with TRBD1. This CDR3 contains 16 residues. From germline, CDR1 is MNHNY and CDR2 SVGAGI (reference sequence). Trimming at V came to 2 bases and at J to 7 bases, leaving 7 bases not matched to a gene.

Details on this clone: At the DNA level, this CDR3 is encoded by other sequences in the same sample as well. The chain couples TRBV20-1 to TRBJ2-7; no clear D gene. Germline V gives CDR1 DFQATT, CDR2 SNEGSKA (reference sequence). The CDR3 consists of 11 residues. V shed 1 base and J shed 3 bases, with 4 bases lying between them. The CDR3 reads CSARGGYEQYF. The CDR3 coding sequence is TGCAGTGCTAGAGGCGGCTACGAGCAGTACTTC.

This clone was detected a few times. V and J are TRBV29-1 and TRBJ2-7, with D hard to call. The CDR3 sequence is 13 residues long. The germline V gene has CDR1 SQVTM and CDR2 ANQGSEA. The V end was cut by 7 bases, the J end by 3 bases, with 16 bases between. CDR3 region: CSDLFYEIYEQYF. CDR3 DNA sequence: TGCAGCGACCTTTTTTATGAAATCTACGAGCAGTACTTC.

This clone was observed once. Different DNA sequences within this sample yield the same CDR3. This sequence joins TRBV5-1 and TRBJ1-3; possible D gene TRBD1, 5 bases. The germline V and J ends were trimmed by 0 bases and 4 bases, with 8 bases remaining between them. Germline assignment: CDR1 SGHRS and CDR2 YFSETQ. The CDR3 covers 14 residues. CDR3 nucleotide sequence: TGCGCCAGCAGCTTGGGAGGGGACGGAAACACCATATATTTT. It is translated as CASSLGGDGNTIYF.

This clone showed up many times. The rearrangement uses TRBV18 and TRBJ2-2, with TRBD1 matching 7 bases. Losses at the gene ends were 4 bases for V and 2 bases for J; bases not matched to a gene: 4. This CDR3 has 15 amino acids. Germline CDR1 is KGHSH and CDR2 is LQKENI. The CDR3 nucleotides are TGTGCCAGCTCACTGGGACAGTTAAACACCGGGGAGCTGTTTTTT. Residues: CASSLGQLNTGELFF.

The rearrangement links TRBV28 to TRBJ2-7; 9 bases line up with TRBD2. Germline loops: CDR1 MDHEN, CDR2 SYDVKM. This CDR3 contains 15 residues. The J segment lost 0 bases and the V segment lost 2 bases, leaving 2 bases of the junction unmatched. The CDR3 reads CASSLASGNSYEQYF. DNA for the CDR3: TGTGCCAGCAGTTTAGCTAGCGGGAACTCCTACGAGCAGTACTTC. The whole variable domain, remainder taken from reference TRBV28 and TRBJ2-7, is DVKVTQSSRYLVKRTGEKVFLECVQDMDHENMFWYRQDPGLGLRLIYFSYDVKMKEKGDIPEGYSVSREKKERFSLILESASTNQTSMYLCASSLASGNSYEQYFGPGTRLTVT.

The J gene is TRBJ2-5, the V gene TRBV11-2; possibly TRBD2 for D (7 bases). CDR3 length: 15 residues. Deletions cut 5 bases from V and 4 bases from J, with 17 bases between. Looked up from germline, CDR1 is SGHAT and CDR2 is FQNNGV. The CDR3: CASSAIGGARETQYF. DNA of the CDR3: TGTGCCAGCAGCGCAATAGGGGGGGCTCGAGAGACCCAGTACTTC.

At least ten counts were recorded for this clone. The chain has TRBV6-5 and TRBJ1-2, with 8 bases that match TRBD1. V gave up 2 bases and J gave up 8 bases; unmatched junction bases: 4. The CDR3 is 13 amino acids. CDR1 and CDR2 (germline): MNHEY, SVGAGI. The CDR3 region has the DNA TGTGCCAGCAGTTACCGGGACAGGAAAGGCTACACCTTC. Translating gives CASSYRDRKGYTF.

This sequence joins TRBV7-9 and TRBJ2-5; D might be TRBD2 (5 bases). Gene TRBJ2-7 matches the end of the DNA better, so the J call may be wrong. The CDR3 loop spans 13 amino acids. From germline, CDR1 is SEHNR and CDR2 FQNEAQ (reference sequence). CDR3: CASSEDFSYEQYF. DNA of the CDR3: TGTGCCAGCAGCGAGGACTTCTCCTACGAGCAGTACTTC.

CDR3 sequence reads: CASSESGKYYGYTF. The DNA of the CDR3 is TGTGCCAGCAGTGAATCAGGGAAATACTATGGCTACACCTTC. The J gene is TRBJ1-2, the V gene TRBV2; TRBD1 might be the D (5 bases). The CDR3 contains 14 residues. Germline values: CDR1 SNHLY, CDR2 FYNNEI. Trimming cost V 2 bases and J 3 bases, with 10 bases left between them.

The V gene is TRBV18, the J gene TRBJ2-1, with 11 bases fitting TRBD2. The germline gives CDR1 KGHSH, CDR2 LQKENI. This CDR3 is built from 17 residues. V lost 1 base to trimming and J lost 3 bases; unmatched junction nucleotides: 5. The CDR3: CASSPLLTSGNYNEQFF. In DNA, the CDR3 is TGTGCCAGCTCACCACTCCTGACTAGCGGGAACTACAATGAGCAGTTCTTC. Supplemented by reference TRBV18 and TRBJ2-1, the full variable domain reads NAGVMQNPRHLVRRRGQEARLRCSPMKGHSHVYWYRQLPEEGLKFMVYLQKENIIDESGMPKERFSAEFPKEGPSILRIQQVVRGDSAAYFCASSPLLTSGNYNEQFFGPGTRLTVL.

The V and J genes are TRBV5-1 and TRBJ1-2; maybe TRBD1 (5 bases). Per germline, CDR1 SGHRS and CDR2 YFSETQ. Deletions cut 3 bases from V and 4 bases from J, with 10 bases between. This CDR3 contains 13 residues. The CDR3 reads CASSSDNFYGYTF. DNA of the CDR3: TGCGCCAGCAGCTCGGACAACTTCTATGGCTACACCTTC.

This clone was recorded a few times. The V and J genes are TRBV10-3 and TRBJ1-2; a possible D gene is TRBD1 (5 bases). Germline V gives CDR1 ENHRY, CDR2 SYGVKD. V was shortened by 6 bases and J by 2 bases, with 10 bases between the two germline ends. The CDR3 is made up of 13 amino acids. In DNA, the CDR3 is TGTGCCATCAGCCCACAGGAGAACTATGGCTACACCTTC. It yields the protein CAISPQENYGYTF.

The V and J genes are TRBV4-3 and TRBJ1-6, with D tentatively TRBD1 (5 bases). This CDR3 region has 15 residues. Looked up from germline, CDR1 is LGHNA and CDR2 is YSLEER. Trimming pared 0 bases from V and 7 bases from J, leaving 10 bases between. Written as DNA, the CDR3 is TGCGCCAGCAGCCAAGACAGGGACGGGAATTCACCCCTCCACTTT. It translates to CASSQDRDGNSPLHF.

The rearrangement joins TRBV6-5 to TRBJ2-5; possibly TRBD2 for D (5 bases). Germline V gives CDR1 MNHEY, CDR2 SVGAGI. This CDR3 spans 15 amino acids. Trimming stripped 6 bases from V and 5 bases from J, with 19 bases between. The CDR3 loop is CASSPGSERWETQYF. The CDR3 bases are TGTGCCAGCAGCCCGGGTAGCGAGAGGTGGGAGACCCAGTACTTC.

This clone came up a few times. This chain uses TRBV11-3 with TRBJ2-3; 9 bases line up with TRBD2. The V gene end was trimmed by 5 bases and the J gene end by 3 bases; junction bases not matched to a gene: 3. The CDR3 is 14 residues long. Germline V gene sequence: CDR1 SGHNT, CDR2 YENEEA. The CDR3 protein is CASSATSGTDTQYF. CDR3 bases: TGTGCCAGCAGCGCAACTAGCGGGACAGATACGCAGTATTTT.

This clone was observed a few times. The rearrangement joins TRBV7-2 to TRBJ2-7; 7 bases line up with TRBD2. The germline CDR1 and CDR2 sequences are SGHTA and FQGNSA. This CDR3 spans 14 amino acids. With V trimmed by 5 bases and J by 3 bases, 7 bases remained unmatched. The CDR3 loop reads CASSRSSGDYEQYF. In nucleotides, the CDR3 is TGTGCCAGCAGCCGGTCTAGCGGAGACTACGAGCAGTACTTC.

The chain couples TRBV2 to TRBJ2-7; no clear D gene. CDR1 and CDR2 from the germline V gene are SNHLY and FYNNEI. V lost 7 bases and J lost 2, with 9 bases in between. This CDR3 region has 12 residues. The CDR3 sequence: CASTRSAYEQYF. The CDR3 DNA sequence: TGTGCCAGCACTAGGAGCGCCTACGAGCAGTACTTC.